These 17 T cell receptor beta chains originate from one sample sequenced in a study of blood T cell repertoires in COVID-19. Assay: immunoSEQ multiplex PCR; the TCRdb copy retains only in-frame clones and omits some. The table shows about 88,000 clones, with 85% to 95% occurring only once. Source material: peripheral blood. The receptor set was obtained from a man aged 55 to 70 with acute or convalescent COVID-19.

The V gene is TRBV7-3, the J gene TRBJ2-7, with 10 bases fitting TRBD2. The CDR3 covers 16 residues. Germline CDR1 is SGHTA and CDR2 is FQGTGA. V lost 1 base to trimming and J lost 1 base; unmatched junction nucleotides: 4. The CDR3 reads CASSLNGAGGSYEQYF. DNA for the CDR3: TGTGCCAGCAGCTTAAATGGAGCGGGAGGGTCCTACGAGCAGTACTTC.

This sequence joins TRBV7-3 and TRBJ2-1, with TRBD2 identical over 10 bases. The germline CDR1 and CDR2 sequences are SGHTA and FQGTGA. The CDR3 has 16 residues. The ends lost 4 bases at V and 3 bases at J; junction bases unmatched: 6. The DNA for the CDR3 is TGTGCCAGCAGCTCCGGTACTAGCGGGGTCTACAATGAGCAGTTCTTC. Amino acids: CASSSGTSGVYNEQFF. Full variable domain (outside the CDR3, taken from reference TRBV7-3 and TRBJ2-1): GAGVSQTPSNKVTEKGKYVELRCDPISGHTALYWYRQSLGQGPEFLIYFQGTGAADDSGLPNDRFFAVRPEGSVSTLKIQRTERGDSAVYLCASSSGTSGVYNEQFFGPGTRLTVL.

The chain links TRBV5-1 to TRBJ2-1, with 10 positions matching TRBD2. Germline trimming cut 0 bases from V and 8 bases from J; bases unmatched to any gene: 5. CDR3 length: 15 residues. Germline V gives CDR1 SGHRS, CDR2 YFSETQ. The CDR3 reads CASSLESGRADEQFF. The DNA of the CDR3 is TGCGCCAGCAGCTTGGAGAGCGGGAGGGCCGATGAGCAGTTCTTC.

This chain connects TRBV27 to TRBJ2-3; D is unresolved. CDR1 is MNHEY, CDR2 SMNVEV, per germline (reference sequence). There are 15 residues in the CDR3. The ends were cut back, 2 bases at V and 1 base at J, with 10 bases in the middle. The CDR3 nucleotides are TGTGCCAGCAGTTTAAAGAGCTTTGGCACAGATACGCAGTATTTT. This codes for CASSLKSFGTDTQYF.

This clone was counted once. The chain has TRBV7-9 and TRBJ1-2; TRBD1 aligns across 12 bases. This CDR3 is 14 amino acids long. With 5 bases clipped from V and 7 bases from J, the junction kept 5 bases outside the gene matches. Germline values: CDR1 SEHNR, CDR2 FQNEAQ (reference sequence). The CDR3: CASSRDRGLGGYTF. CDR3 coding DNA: TGTGCCAGCAGCCGGGACAGGGGGCTTGGTGGCTACACCTTC.

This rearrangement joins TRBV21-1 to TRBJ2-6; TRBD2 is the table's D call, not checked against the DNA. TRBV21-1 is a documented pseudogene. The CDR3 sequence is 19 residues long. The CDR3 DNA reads TGTGCCAGCAGCCCTGGAGGTGTGGCAGCCCCCCCCCGGGCCAACGTCCTGACTTTC. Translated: CASSPGGVAAPPRANVLTF.

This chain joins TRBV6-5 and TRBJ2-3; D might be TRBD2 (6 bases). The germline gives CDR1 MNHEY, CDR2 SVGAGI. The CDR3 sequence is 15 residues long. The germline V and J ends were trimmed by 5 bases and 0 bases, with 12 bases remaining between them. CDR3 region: CASSKAGSSTDTQYF. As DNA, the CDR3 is TGTGCCAGCAGTAAGGCGGGATCTAGCACAGATACGCAGTATTTT.

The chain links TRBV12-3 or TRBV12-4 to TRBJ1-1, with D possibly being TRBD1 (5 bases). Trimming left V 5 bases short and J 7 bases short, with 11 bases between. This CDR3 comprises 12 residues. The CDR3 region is CASSAGDDEAFF. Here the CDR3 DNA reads TGTGCCAGCAGTGCGGGGGATGATGAAGCTTTCTTT.

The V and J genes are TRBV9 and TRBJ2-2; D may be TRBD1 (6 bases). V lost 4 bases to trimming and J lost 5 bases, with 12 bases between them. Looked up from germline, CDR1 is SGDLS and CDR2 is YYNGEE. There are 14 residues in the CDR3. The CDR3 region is CASSTHRVTGELFF. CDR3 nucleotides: TGTGCCAGCAGCACACACAGGGTAACCGGGGAGCTGTTTTTT. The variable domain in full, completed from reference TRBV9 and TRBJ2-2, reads DSGVTQTPKHLITATGQRVTLRCSPRSGDLSVYWYQQSLDQGLQFLIQYYNGEERAKGNILERFSAQQFPDLHSELNLSSLELGDSALYFCASSTHRVTGELFFGEGSRLTVL.

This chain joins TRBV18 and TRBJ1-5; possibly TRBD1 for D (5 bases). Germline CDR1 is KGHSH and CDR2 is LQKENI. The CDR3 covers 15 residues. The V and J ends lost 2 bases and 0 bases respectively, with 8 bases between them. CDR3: CASSPAGLSNQPQHF. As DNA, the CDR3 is TGTGCCAGCTCACCAGCGGGACTTAGCAATCAGCCCCAGCATTTT.

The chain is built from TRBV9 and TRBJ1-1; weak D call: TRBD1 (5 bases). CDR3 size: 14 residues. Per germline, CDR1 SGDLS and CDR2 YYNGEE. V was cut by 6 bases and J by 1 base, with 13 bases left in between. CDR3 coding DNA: TGTGCCAGCAATCCGGGGGGATGGAACACTGAAGCTTTCTTT. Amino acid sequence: CASNPGGWNTEAFF.

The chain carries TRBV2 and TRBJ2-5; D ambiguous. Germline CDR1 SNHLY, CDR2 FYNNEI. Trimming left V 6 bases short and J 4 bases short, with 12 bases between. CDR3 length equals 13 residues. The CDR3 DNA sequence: TGTGCCAGCAGCCAAGAGGCCCGAGAGACCCAGTACTTC. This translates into CASSQEARETQYF. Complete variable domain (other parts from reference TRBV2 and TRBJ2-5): EPEVTQTPSHQVTQMGQEVILRCVPISNHLYFYWYRQILGQKVEFLVSFYNNEISEKSEIFDDQFSVERPDGSNFTLKIRSTKLEDSAMYFCASSQEARETQYFGPGTRLLVL.

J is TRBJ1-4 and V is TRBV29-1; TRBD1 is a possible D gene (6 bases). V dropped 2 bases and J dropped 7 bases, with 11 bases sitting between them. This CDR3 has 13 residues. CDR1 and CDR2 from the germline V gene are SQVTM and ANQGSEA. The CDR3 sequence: CSVEPGAGEKLFF. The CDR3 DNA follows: TGCAGCGTTGAACCAGGGGCCGGTGAAAAACTGTTTTTT.

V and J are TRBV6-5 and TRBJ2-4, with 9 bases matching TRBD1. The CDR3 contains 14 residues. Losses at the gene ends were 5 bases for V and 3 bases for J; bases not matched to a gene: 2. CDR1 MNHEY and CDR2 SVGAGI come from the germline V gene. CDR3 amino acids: CASSRDRDKNIQYF. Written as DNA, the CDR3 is TGTGCCAGCAGTAGGGACAGGGACAAAAACATTCAGTACTTC.

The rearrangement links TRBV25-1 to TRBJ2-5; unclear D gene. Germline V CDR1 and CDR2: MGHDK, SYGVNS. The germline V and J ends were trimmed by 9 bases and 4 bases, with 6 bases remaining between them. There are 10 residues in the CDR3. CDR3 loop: CARRRETQYF. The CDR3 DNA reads TGTGCCAGGAGAAGAGAGACCCAGTACTTC.

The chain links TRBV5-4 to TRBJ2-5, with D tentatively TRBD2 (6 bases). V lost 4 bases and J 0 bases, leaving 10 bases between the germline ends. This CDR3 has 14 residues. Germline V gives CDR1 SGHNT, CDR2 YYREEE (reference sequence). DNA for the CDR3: TGTGCCAGCAGCCTGCCGGGGGACCAAGAGACCCAGTACTTC. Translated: CASSLPGDQETQYF.

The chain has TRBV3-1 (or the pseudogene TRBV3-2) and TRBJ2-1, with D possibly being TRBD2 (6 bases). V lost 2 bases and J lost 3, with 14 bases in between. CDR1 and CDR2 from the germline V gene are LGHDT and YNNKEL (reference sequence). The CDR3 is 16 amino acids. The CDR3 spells CASSQYRLALYNEQFF. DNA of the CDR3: TGTGCCAGCAGCCAATACCGGCTAGCGCTCTACAATGAGCAGTTCTTC.